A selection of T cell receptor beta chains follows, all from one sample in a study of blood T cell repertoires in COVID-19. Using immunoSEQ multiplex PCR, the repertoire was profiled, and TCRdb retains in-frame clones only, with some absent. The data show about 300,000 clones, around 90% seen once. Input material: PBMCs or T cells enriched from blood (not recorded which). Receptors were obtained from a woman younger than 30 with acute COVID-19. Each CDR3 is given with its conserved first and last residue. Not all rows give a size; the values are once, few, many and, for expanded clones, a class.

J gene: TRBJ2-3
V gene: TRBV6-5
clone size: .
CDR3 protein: CASSYGTSGAADTQYF

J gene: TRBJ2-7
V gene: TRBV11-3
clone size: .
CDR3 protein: CASSLVQYEQYF

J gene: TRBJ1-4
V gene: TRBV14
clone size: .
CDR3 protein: CASSQGEGPNEKLFF

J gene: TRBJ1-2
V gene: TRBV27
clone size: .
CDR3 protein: CASSASRGGYTF

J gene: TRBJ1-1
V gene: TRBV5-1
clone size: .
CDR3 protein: CASSSTGMNTEAFF

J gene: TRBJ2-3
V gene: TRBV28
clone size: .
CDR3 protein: CASSLHLLGGRTDTQYF

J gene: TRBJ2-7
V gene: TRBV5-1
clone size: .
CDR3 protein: CASKWGASSYEQYF

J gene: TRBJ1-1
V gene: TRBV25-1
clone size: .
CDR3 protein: CASTLGQGWTEAFF

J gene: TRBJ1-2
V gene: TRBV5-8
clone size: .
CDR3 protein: CASSLRLEDYGYTF

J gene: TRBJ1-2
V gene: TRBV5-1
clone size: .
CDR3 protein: CASGVGDYGYTF

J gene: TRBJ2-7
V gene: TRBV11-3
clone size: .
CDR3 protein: CASSSSLGSAGGPDEQYF

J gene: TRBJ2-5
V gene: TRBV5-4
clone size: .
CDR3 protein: CASSSGLAGGGETQYF

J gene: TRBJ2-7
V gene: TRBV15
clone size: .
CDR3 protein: CATSRDTGLDEQYF

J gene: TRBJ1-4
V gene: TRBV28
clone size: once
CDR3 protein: CASRRRGHLATNEKLFF

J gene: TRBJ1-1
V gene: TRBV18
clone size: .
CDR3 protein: CASSQDSNTEAFF

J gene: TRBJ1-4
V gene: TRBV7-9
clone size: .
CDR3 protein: CASSPGTGDWVF

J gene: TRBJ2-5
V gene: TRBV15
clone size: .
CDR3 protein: CATSPSGGVETQYF

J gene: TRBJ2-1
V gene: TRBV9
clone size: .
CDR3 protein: CASSRIPIRTGGSNEQFF

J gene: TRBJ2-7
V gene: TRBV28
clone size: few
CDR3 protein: CASSSQGARYEQYF

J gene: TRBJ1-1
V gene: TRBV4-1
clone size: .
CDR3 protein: CASSRDRDGGTEAFF

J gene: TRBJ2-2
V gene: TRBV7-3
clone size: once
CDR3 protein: CASTPQEYGELFF

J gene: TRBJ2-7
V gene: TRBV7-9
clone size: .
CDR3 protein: CASSLGGGTYEQYF

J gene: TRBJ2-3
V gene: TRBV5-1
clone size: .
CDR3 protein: CASSLVAGTGFRDTQYF

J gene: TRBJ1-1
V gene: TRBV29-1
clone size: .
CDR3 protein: CSVQGANTEAFF

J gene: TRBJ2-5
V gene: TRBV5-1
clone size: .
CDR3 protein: CASRELDAETQYF

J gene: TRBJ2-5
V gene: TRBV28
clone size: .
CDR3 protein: CASSLTSAQETQYF

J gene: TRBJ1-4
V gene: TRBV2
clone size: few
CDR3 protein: CASSAGQGQKLFF

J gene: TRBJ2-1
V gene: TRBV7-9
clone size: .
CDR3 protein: CASSSKTTSGSHEQFF

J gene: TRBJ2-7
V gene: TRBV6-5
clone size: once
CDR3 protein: CASSYSRETGSYEQYF